A single sample gave rise to the 23 T cell receptor beta chains below, sequenced in a study of post-analysis software for immune sequencing data. General study results and limits: In patients, four to six TRBV segments were more frequent than in controls, with TRBV5-6, TRBV5-1 and TRBV20-1 among them.

Unique-molecular-identifier-tagged TCR beta cDNA libraries were used. Each CDR3 protein is one row after TCRdb ran MiXCR on the PCR reads. This table has 350,000 to 500,000 distinct CDR3 sequences, approximately 37% appearing once. For these receptors, no antigen is known. Material: blood. The receptor source for this set is a girl aged 2 to 10 with multiple sclerosis.

The rearrangement uses TRBV5-1 and TRBJ2-3; TRBD2 is a possible D gene (6 bases). V was cut by 0 bases and J by 12 bases, with 11 bases left in between. This CDR3 has 12 residues. The germline gives CDR1 SGHRS, CDR2 YFSETQ. CDR3 sequence (DNA): TGCGCCAGCAGCTTGGCGGAGGGAGCACAGTATTTT. It yields the protein CASSLAEGAQYF.

V gene TRBV20-1 combines with J gene TRBJ2-3; 10 nucleotides align to TRBD2. The germline CDR1 and CDR2 sequences are DFQATT and SNEGSKA (reference sequence). With 4 bases clipped from V and 6 bases from J, the junction kept 7 bases outside the gene matches. The CDR3 consists of 14 residues. For the CDR3, the DNA is TGCAGTGCTAACAGCGGGGGGGCCTTGGATACGCAGTATTTT. Amino acid sequence: CSANSGGALDTQYF.

The chain combines TRBV10-3 with TRBJ2-1, with D possibly being TRBD2 (5 bases). V lost 3 bases and J lost 5, with 26 bases in between. CDR1 and CDR2 from the germline V gene are ENHRY and SYGVKD. The length of the CDR3 is 19 residues. The CDR3 bases are TGTGCCATCAGTGATCCCACCGAGGGTAGGGTGATAATTAACAATGAGCAGTTCTTC. Translating it yields CAISDPTEGRVIINNEQFF.

J is TRBJ1-2 and V is TRBV5-6; D ambiguous. V lost 5 bases and J 6 bases, leaving 17 bases between the germline ends. Germline CDR1 is SGHDT and CDR2 is YYEEEE. The CDR3 length is 14 residues. The CDR3 bases are TGTGCCAGCAGTAGCCTGGGGTTGTTGAATGGCTACACCTTC. This encodes CASSSLGLLNGYTF.

The chain uses TRBV5-1 and TRBJ2-1, with D possibly being TRBD1 (5 bases). The germline gives CDR1 SGHRS, CDR2 YFSETQ. Trimming shortened V by 6 bases and J by 7 bases, and 17 bases separated the two germline ends. This CDR3 has 14 residues. The CDR3 region has the DNA TGCGCCAGCACCGAATCGACAGATGGGAATGAGCAGTTCTTC. It translates to CASTESTDGNEQFF.

The CDR3 DNA is TGTGCCATCGGGCTGTACAATGAGCAGTTCTTC. Translated: CAIGLYNEQFF. V gene TRBV10-3 combines with J gene TRBJ2-1; D gene ambiguous. The CDR3 has 11 residues. CDR1 and CDR2 (germline): ENHRY, SYGVKD. With 8 bases removed from V and 4 bases from J, the gap between germline ends came to 6 bases.

J is TRBJ2-1 and V is TRBV27; a possible D gene is TRBD1 (5 bases). Trimming removed 0 bases from V and 11 bases from J, with 14 bases in between. The CDR3 sequence is 14 residues long. Germline V gives CDR1 MNHEY, CDR2 SMNVEV (reference sequence). DNA for the CDR3: TGTGCCAGCAGTTTATCAGGGGTCTGGGATAAGCAGTTCTTC. As protein: CASSLSGVWDKQFF.

The chain carries TRBV20-1 and TRBJ2-5, with TRBD1 matching 8 bases. The CDR3 loop spans 13 amino acids. Trimming removed 2 bases from V and 1 base from J; junction bases left unmatched: 0. Germline CDR1 is DFQATT and CDR2 is SNEGSKA (reference sequence). The CDR3 here is CSARTGGQETQYF. The CDR3 bases are TGCAGTGCTAGAACAGGGGGCCAAGAGACCCAGTACTTC.

V is TRBV10-3 and J is TRBJ2-2; 9 bases fit TRBD1. The germline V gene has CDR1 ENHRY and CDR2 SYGVKD. With V trimmed by 6 bases and J by 6 bases, 11 bases remained unmatched. This CDR3 has 16 amino acids. CDR3 in DNA: TGTGCCATCAGAGAACCGGGACAGGGTTCCCCCGGGGAGCTGTTTTTT. It codes for CAIREPGQGSPGELFF.

This clonotype was observed a single time. The CDR3 region is CSARDLLAGAYNEQFF. The CDR3 region has the DNA TGCAGTGCTAGAGACCTACTAGCGGGAGCTTACAATGAGCAGTTCTTC. This chain connects TRBV20-1 to TRBJ2-1; 11 bases match TRBD2. CDR3 length: 16 residues. Germline V lookup: CDR1 DFQATT, CDR2 SNEGSKA (reference sequence). V gave up 0 bases and J gave up 4 bases; unmatched junction bases: 5.

The chain links TRBV29-1 to TRBJ1-1, with 7 bases fitting TRBD1. J gave up 1 base and V 3 bases, and 5 bases lay outside the gene matches. Germline values: CDR1 SQVTM, CDR2 ANQGSEA. The CDR3 has 14 amino acids. As DNA, the CDR3 is TGCAGCGTTGACCGAGACAGGGCGAACACTGAAGCTTTCTTT. Encoded protein: CSVDRDRANTEAFF.

This clonotype was counted between two and nine times. This rearrangement joins TRBV29-1 to TRBJ2-6; possible D gene TRBD2, 5 bases. Trimming took 5 bases from V and 0 from J, leaving 11 bases between them. The CDR3 has 15 amino acids. In germline, CDR1 is SQVTM, CDR2 ANQGSEA. This CDR3 reads CSVKTIFSGANVLTF. CDR3 bases: TGCAGCGTTAAGACTATTTTCTCTGGGGCCAACGTCCTGACTTTC.

This clonotype was detected a few times. The rearrangement links TRBV28 to TRBJ2-7, with D perhaps given as TRBD1 or TRBD2 (5 bases each). The CDR3 contains 13 residues. The V end lost 4 bases, the J end lost 8 bases, and 15 bases lay between the germline ends. From germline, CDR1 is MDHEN and CDR2 SYDVKM. The CDR3 region is CASSSGDGPQQYF. The CDR3, as DNA: TGTGCCAGCAGTTCTGGGGACGGTCCACAGCAGTACTTC.

J is TRBJ2-7 and V is TRBV6-6; D is uncertain. Trimming took off 6 bases at V and 2 bases at J, with 14 bases between the two ends. This CDR3 has 14 residues. Germline V gene data show CDR1 as MNHNY and CDR2 as SVGAGI (reference sequence). In nucleotides, the CDR3 is TGTGCCAGCAGCCCCCCAGCCCGCACCTACGAGCAGTACTTC. Amino acids: CASSPPARTYEQYF.

The chain has TRBV15 and TRBJ2-3, with 8 bases that match TRBD2. Germline V CDR1 and CDR2: LNHNV, YYDKDF (reference sequence). V lost 3 bases and J lost 7; bases outside the gene matches: 21. CDR3 length equals 19 residues. CDR3 residues: CATSRAGTSPLYERYTQYF. In nucleotides, the CDR3 is TGTGCCACCAGCAGGGCGGGGACTAGTCCCCTTTACGAGCGCTATACGCAGTATTTT.

Ten or more counts support this clonotype. This chain links TRBV14 with TRBJ2-1, with D unresolved. The CDR3 spans 14 residues. In germline, CDR1 is SGHDN, CDR2 FVKESK. Trimming left V 0 bases short and J 7 bases short, with 10 bases between. The CDR3 loop reads CASSQDLGVNEQFF. Written as DNA, the CDR3 is TGTGCCAGCAGCCAAGATCTTGGGGTAAATGAGCAGTTCTTC.

In DNA form, the CDR3 reads TGTGCCAGCAGTTTGGGGTCTAGCGGAGAGACCCAGTACTTC. This codes for CASSLGSSGETQYF. This chain links TRBV28 with TRBJ2-5, with 7 bases aligning to TRBD2. This CDR3 is built from 14 residues. V lost 3 bases and J lost 4; bases outside the gene matches: 5. The germline V gene encodes CDR1 MDHEN and CDR2 SYDVKM.

This clonotype was found a few times. This chain connects TRBV5-1 to TRBJ2-3; unclear D gene. Trimming removed 1 base from V and 0 bases from J, with 15 bases in between. Germline V gene sequence: CDR1 SGHRS, CDR2 YFSETQ. This CDR3 comprises 17 residues. The CDR3 nucleotides are TGCGCCAGCAGCTTGATTGCTTTGGTAGCTAGCACAGATACGCAGTATTTT. Translated: CASSLIALVASTDTQYF.

This clonotype was seen a few times. The chain combines TRBV29-1 with TRBJ2-7; TRBD1 matches 7 bases. The CDR3 contains 12 residues. Germline CDR1 is SQVTM and CDR2 is ANQGSEA. J was trimmed by 2 bases and V by 6 bases; bases with no gene match: 4. The CDR3 nucleotides are TGCAGCGTCGAGACAGGGCCCTACGAGCAGTACTTC. Translated: CSVETGPYEQYF.

The J gene is TRBJ1-4, the V gene TRBV7-3; possibly TRBD1 for D (6 bases). V was trimmed by 3 bases and J by 7 bases, leaving 9 bases between them. Germline CDR1 reads SGHTA; CDR2 reads FQGTGA. The CDR3 length is 13 residues. CDR3 protein: CASSFQGGEKLFF. CDR3 nucleotides: TGTGCCAGCAGCTTCCAAGGGGGTGAAAAACTGTTTTTT.

This clonotype was seen more than once but under ten times. The chain combines TRBV20-1 with TRBJ2-1; 8 bases line up with TRBD2. Germline loops: CDR1 DFQATT, CDR2 SNEGSKA (reference sequence). The junction had 11 bases not matched to a gene; V was cut back by 6 bases and J by 1 base. CDR3 length: 16 amino acids. CDR3 region: CSAPELAEPSYNEQFF. The CDR3 DNA reads as TGCAGTGCGCCCGAACTAGCGGAACCTTCCTACAATGAGCAGTTCTTC.

In this sample, this clonotype turned up a few times. The rearrangement joins TRBV9 to TRBJ2-7, with TRBD1 matching 11 bases. Trimming at V came to 3 bases and at J to 3 bases, leaving 2 bases not matched to a gene. CDR3 length: 14 residues. Germline CDR1 is SGDLS and CDR2 is YYNGEE. Here the CDR3 reads CASSAGTGGYEQYF. The CDR3 coding sequence is TGTGCCAGCAGCGCCGGGACAGGGGGCTACGAGCAGTACTTC.

This clonotype was counted only a few times. This sequence joins TRBV7-6 and TRBJ2-1; 8 bases are shared with TRBD1. In germline, CDR1 is SGHVS, CDR2 FNYEAQ. J was trimmed by 8 bases and V by 5 bases; bases with no gene match: 26. The CDR3 length is 20 residues. In DNA form, the CDR3 reads TGTGCCAGCAGCCCTAGAGTCGGGCAGGGGGCGCGAAGTCACACGGATGAGCAGTTCTTC. Amino acid sequence: CASSPRVGQGARSHTDEQFF.